The 4 T cell receptor beta chains below all came from one sample that was sequenced in a study of early T cells in non-severe SARS-CoV-2 infection. MiXCR, applied by TCRdb to the 5' RACE reads, yields one record per CDR3 protein. The sample contains around 50,000 distinct CDR3 sequences, around 12% of which appear only once. Sequencing was done on a sample of whole blood. The receptors here all came from an adult who was a healthcare worker with PCR-confirmed SARS-CoV-2 infection or an uninfected control (not recorded which).

This clonotype was recorded many times. The chain joins TRBV15 to TRBJ2-1, with 7 bases aligning to TRBD2. The CDR3 loop spans 18 amino acids. CDR1 is LNHNV, CDR2 YYDKDF, per germline (reference sequence). Trimming removed 5 bases from V and 0 bases from J; junction bases left unmatched: 13. CDR3 nucleotide sequence: TGTGCCACCAGCCGACGGGGGAGCGGGAAAAGCTCCTACAATGAGCAGTTCTTC. Translating gives CATSRRGSGKSSYNEQFF.

The rearrangement uses TRBV30 and TRBJ2-3; D is unresolved. Trimming took off 0 bases at V and 6 bases at J, with 4 bases between the two ends. The CDR3 has 11 residues. In germline, CDR1 is GTSNPN, CDR2 SVGIG (reference sequence). The CDR3 DNA sequence: TGTGCCTGGAGTGTTAGCGATACGCAGTATTTT. Protein sequence: CAWSVSDTQYF.

This clonotype was seen many times. The rearrangement links TRBV19 to TRBJ2-7; 8 positions match TRBD2. The V gene end was trimmed by 7 bases and the J gene end by 2 bases; junction bases not matched to a gene: 10. The germline V gene encodes CDR1 LNHDA and CDR2 SQIVND (reference sequence). CDR3 size: 15 residues. The DNA of the CDR3 is TGTGCCAGTAAAGAAACTAGCGGATCGACCTACGAGCAGTACTTC. Protein sequence: CASKETSGSTYEQYF.

The chain combines TRBV9 with TRBJ2-2; D not certain. CDR3 length: 14 residues. Trimming removed 0 bases from V and 2 bases from J, with 5 bases in between. Germline values: CDR1 SGDLS, CDR2 YYNGEE. The DNA of the CDR3 is TGTGCCAGCAGCGTAGGAGGAAACACCGGGGAGCTGTTTTTT. Translation gives CASSVGGNTGELFF.